Listed below are T cell receptor beta chains from one sample, sequenced in a study of blood T cell repertoires in COVID-19. Clones were read by immunoSEQ multiplex PCR, and TCRdb kept only the in-frame ones, dropping some. The sample yields roughly 400,000 clones, about 88% seen once. The sequencing sample was made of PBMCs or T cells enriched from blood (not recorded which). The origin of the receptors is a woman in her late teens or twenties who had been exposed to COVID-19. Both conserved end residues are part of each CDR3. D genes are given only for firm matches. Clone size, where shown, is once, few, many, or a class for clones that have expanded.

v_call: TRBV3-1/TRBV3-2
j_call: TRBJ1-6
clone_size: -
d_call: -
cdr3_aa: CASSQDLRNSPLHF
cdr3_nt: TGTGCCAGCAGCCAAGATCTGAGGAATTCACCCCTCCACTTT

v_call: TRBV11-2
j_call: TRBJ2-7
clone_size: -
d_call: -
cdr3_aa: CASSCRDGSSYEQYF
cdr3_nt: TGTGCCAGCAGCTGCCGGGACGGGAGCTCCTACGAGCAGTACTTC

v_call: TRBV7-2
j_call: TRBJ1-3
clone_size: -
d_call: -
cdr3_aa: CASSLAPPYRQGSGNTIYF
cdr3_nt: TGTGCCAGCAGCTTAGCCCCCCCTTATCGCCAGGGCTCTGGAAACACCATATATTTT

v_call: TRBV19
j_call: TRBJ1-1
clone_size: once
d_call: -
cdr3_aa: CASSVQATNTEAFF
cdr3_nt: TGTGCCAGTAGTGTACAGGCTACGAACACTGAAGCTTTCTTT

v_call: TRBV7-9
j_call: TRBJ1-4
clone_size: -
d_call: -
cdr3_aa: CASSPKWGLGRATNEKLFF
cdr3_nt: TGTGCCAGCAGCCCCAAGTGGGGGCTCGGCCGTGCAACTAATGAAAAACTGTTTTTT

v_call: TRBV4-1
j_call: TRBJ2-7
clone_size: -
d_call: -
cdr3_aa: CASSQVVIPYEQYF
cdr3_nt: TGCGCCAGCAGCCAAGTAGTTATTCCCTACGAGCAGTACTTC

v_call: TRBV27
j_call: TRBJ2-1
clone_size: -
d_call: TRBD2
cdr3_aa: CASSQSGRRNEQFF
cdr3_nt: TGTGCCAGCAGTCAGAGCGGGAGGCGGAATGAGCAGTTCTTC

v_call: TRBV4-1
j_call: TRBJ2-5
clone_size: -
d_call: TRBD2
cdr3_aa: CASSQGTAGEETQYF
cdr3_nt: TGCGCCAGCAGCCAAGGTACCGCGGGGGAAGAGACCCAGTACTTC

v_call: TRBV30
j_call: TRBJ1-4
clone_size: -
d_call: -
cdr3_aa: CAWSVPRGRDEKLFF
cdr3_nt: TGTGCCTGGAGTGTACCGCGGGGGCGAGATGAAAAACTGTTTTTT

v_call: TRBV9
j_call: TRBJ2-5
clone_size: -
d_call: TRBD2
cdr3_aa: CASSVGGLAETGQETQYF
cdr3_nt: TGTGCCAGCAGCGTAGGGGGACTAGCGGAGACTGGTCAAGAGACCCAGTACTTC

v_call: TRBV25-1
j_call: TRBJ2-7
clone_size: few
d_call: -
cdr3_aa: CASKREGYEQYF
cdr3_nt: TGTGCCAGCAAGAGGGAAGGGTACGAGCAGTACTTC

v_call: TRBV12-3/TRBV12-4
j_call: TRBJ2-5
clone_size: -
d_call: -
cdr3_aa: CASSFVQPPQYF
cdr3_nt: TGTGCCAGCAGTTTCGTACAGCCCCCTCAGTACTTC

v_call: TRBV4-2
j_call: TRBJ2-7
clone_size: -
d_call: TRBD2
cdr3_aa: CASSRSGTSGTGEQYF
cdr3_nt: TGTGCCAGCAGCCGATCCGGGACTAGCGGGACTGGCGAGCAGTACTTC

v_call: TRBV14
j_call: TRBJ2-1
clone_size: -
d_call: TRBD2
cdr3_aa: CASSPYSGDLEQFF
cdr3_nt: TGTGCCAGCAGCCCTTATAGCGGGGACTTAGAGCAGTTCTTC

v_call: TRBV7-9
j_call: TRBJ2-5
clone_size: -
d_call: TRBD1
cdr3_aa: CASSLTVTGQETQYF
cdr3_nt: TGTGCCAGCAGCTTGACCGTGACAGGGCAAGAGACCCAGTACTTC

v_call: TRBV5-5
j_call: TRBJ2-7
clone_size: once
d_call: TRBD1
cdr3_aa: CASRPGTGFSYEQYF
cdr3_nt: TGTGCCAGCAGACCCGGGACAGGGTTCTCCTACGAGCAGTACTTC

v_call: TRBV5-8
j_call: TRBJ1-5
clone_size: -
d_call: TRBD1
cdr3_aa: CASSVTGGLQPQHF
cdr3_nt: TGTGCCAGCAGCGTAACAGGGGGCCTTCAGCCCCAGCATTTT

v_call: TRBV7-2
j_call: TRBJ2-3
clone_size: -
d_call: -
cdr3_aa: CASSLSRPGSTDTQYF
cdr3_nt: TGTGCCAGCAGCTTAAGTCGTCCCGGTAGCACAGATACGCAGTATTTT

v_call: TRBV19
j_call: TRBJ2-2
clone_size: -
d_call: TRBD1
cdr3_aa: CASSIGRQGSTGELFF
cdr3_nt: TGTGCCAGTAGTATCGGGCGACAGGGAAGCACCGGGGAGCTGTTTTTT

v_call: TRBV7-2
j_call: TRBJ1-1
clone_size: -
d_call: -
cdr3_aa: CASSYRQVNTEAFF
cdr3_nt: TGTGCCAGCAGCTACCGACAGGTCAACACTGAAGCTTTCTTT

v_call: TRBV3-1/TRBV3-2
j_call: TRBJ1-2
clone_size: -
d_call: -
cdr3_aa: CASSSSGVMALNYGYTF
cdr3_nt: TGTGCCAGCTCTTCTAGCGGGGTTATGGCATTGAACTATGGCTACACCTTC

v_call: TRBV5-8
j_call: TRBJ1-1
clone_size: -
d_call: -
cdr3_aa: CASRPPGRYTEAFF
cdr3_nt: TGTGCCAGCAGGCCTCCGGGGAGGTACACTGAAGCTTTCTTT

v_call: TRBV18
j_call: TRBJ2-7
clone_size: once
d_call: TRBD1
cdr3_aa: CASSPTGGVSYEQYF
cdr3_nt: TGTGCCAGCTCACCCACAGGGGGTGTTTCCTACGAGCAGTACTTC

v_call: TRBV4-2
j_call: TRBJ2-1
clone_size: -
d_call: -
cdr3_aa: CASSQVGGFGNEQFF
cdr3_nt: TGTGCCAGCAGCCAAGTCGGGGGATTCGGAAATGAGCAGTTCTTC

v_call: TRBV4-3
j_call: TRBJ1-2
clone_size: -
d_call: -
cdr3_aa: CASSQVGRRQSGYTF
cdr3_nt: TGCGCCAGCAGCCAAGTGGGAAGACGACAGAGCGGCTACACCTTC

v_call: TRBV6-2/TRBV6-3
j_call: TRBJ1-2
clone_size: -
d_call: TRBD1
cdr3_aa: CASSLYSTGEMNGYTF
cdr3_nt: TGTGCCAGCAGTTTATATTCGACAGGGGAGATGAATGGCTACACCTTC

v_call: TRBV20-1
j_call: TRBJ1-5
clone_size: -
d_call: -
cdr3_aa: CSASSGLDQPQHF
cdr3_nt: TGCAGTGCTAGTAGTGGGCTCGATCAGCCCCAGCATTTT

v_call: TRBV24-1
j_call: TRBJ2-7
clone_size: -
d_call: -
cdr3_aa: CATSDVYYVTLSYEQYF
cdr3_nt: TGTGCCACCAGTGACGTATACTATGTAACTCTCTCCTACGAGCAGTACTTC

v_call: TRBV7-9
j_call: TRBJ1-6
clone_size: -
d_call: -
cdr3_aa: CASSLAQGSYNSPLHF
cdr3_nt: TGTGCCAGCAGCTTAGCGCAGGGCTCCTATAATTCACCCCTCCACTTT

v_call: TRBV15
j_call: TRBJ1-1
clone_size: -
d_call: -
cdr3_aa: CATSRDAGVNTEAFF
cdr3_nt: TGTGCCACCAGCAGAGATGCGGGAGTTAACACTGAAGCTTTCTTT

v_call: TRBV7-2
j_call: TRBJ2-7
clone_size: -
d_call: TRBD2
cdr3_aa: CASSLGTSGSYEQYF
cdr3_nt: TGTGCCAGCAGCTTAGGGACTAGCGGCTCCTACGAGCAGTACTTC

v_call: TRBV4-2
j_call: TRBJ1-1
clone_size: -
d_call: -
cdr3_aa: CASSQEVSVRGGNTEAFF
cdr3_nt: TGTGCCAGCAGCCAAGAGGTTAGTGTGAGGGGAGGGAACACTGAAGCTTTCTTT

v_call: TRBV4-1
j_call: TRBJ2-7
clone_size: -
d_call: TRBD1
cdr3_aa: CASSPLPGQGAHEQYF
cdr3_nt: TGCGCCAGCAGCCCCCTCCCAGGACAGGGGGCACACGAGCAGTACTTC

v_call: TRBV2
j_call: TRBJ1-1
clone_size: few
d_call: TRBD1
cdr3_aa: CASSEQGAFEAFF
cdr3_nt: TGTGCCAGCAGTGAACAGGGGGCGTTTGAAGCTTTCTTT

v_call: TRBV27
j_call: TRBJ2-7
clone_size: -
d_call: TRBD1
cdr3_aa: CASSADRGLAHAYEQYF
cdr3_nt: TGTGCCAGCAGCGCAGACAGGGGATTGGCCCATGCCTACGAGCAGTACTTC

v_call: TRBV5-1
j_call: TRBJ1-3
clone_size: -
d_call: TRBD1
cdr3_aa: CASSLAPGQGGNTIYF
cdr3_nt: TGCGCCAGCAGCTTGGCTCCGGGACAGGGTGGAAACACCATATATTTT

v_call: TRBV5-1
j_call: TRBJ2-1
clone_size: -
d_call: TRBD2
cdr3_aa: CASSFGLAGMDEQFF
cdr3_nt: TGCGCCAGCAGCTTCGGACTAGCGGGGATGGATGAGCAGTTCTTC

v_call: TRBV25-1
j_call: TRBJ1-1
clone_size: -
d_call: -
cdr3_aa: CASSDFRGMNTEAFF
cdr3_nt: TGTGCCAGCAGTGATTTCAGGGGCATGAACACTGAAGCTTTCTTT

v_call: TRBV28
j_call: TRBJ2-1
clone_size: -
d_call: -
cdr3_aa: CASSSVRGAFHNEQFF
cdr3_nt: TGTGCCAGCAGTTCTGTCAGGGGTGCTTTTCACAATGAGCAGTTCTTC

v_call: TRBV2
j_call: TRBJ1-2
clone_size: -
d_call: TRBD1
cdr3_aa: CASNRGTDGYTF
cdr3_nt: TGTGCCAGCAATAGGGGGACAGATGGCTACACCTTC

v_call: TRBV7-9
j_call: TRBJ2-3
clone_size: once
d_call: TRBD2
cdr3_aa: CASSPSDGRAPNTQYF
cdr3_nt: TGTGCCAGCAGCCCGTCGGACGGGAGGGCTCCAAATACGCAGTATTTT

v_call: TRBV2
j_call: TRBJ2-7
clone_size: -
d_call: -
cdr3_aa: CASRETGIMEGYEQYF
cdr3_nt: TGTGCCAGCAGGGAGACAGGGATCATGGAGGGGTACGAGCAGTACTTC

v_call: TRBV6-4
j_call: TRBJ1-2
clone_size: -
d_call: -
cdr3_aa: CASSPGAGRYGYTF
cdr3_nt: TGTGCCAGCAGCCCAGGCGCCGGGAGATATGGCTACACCTTC

v_call: TRBV7-9
j_call: TRBJ2-1
clone_size: -
d_call: -
cdr3_aa: CASSLGIEQGSEQFF
cdr3_nt: TGTGCCAGCAGCTTGGGTATCGAACAGGGAAGTGAGCAGTTCTTC

v_call: TRBV7-8
j_call: TRBJ2-5
clone_size: -
d_call: -
cdr3_aa: CASSRTGIYGETQYF
cdr3_nt: TGTGCCAGCAGCCGTACAGGGATTTATGGAGAGACCCAGTACTTC